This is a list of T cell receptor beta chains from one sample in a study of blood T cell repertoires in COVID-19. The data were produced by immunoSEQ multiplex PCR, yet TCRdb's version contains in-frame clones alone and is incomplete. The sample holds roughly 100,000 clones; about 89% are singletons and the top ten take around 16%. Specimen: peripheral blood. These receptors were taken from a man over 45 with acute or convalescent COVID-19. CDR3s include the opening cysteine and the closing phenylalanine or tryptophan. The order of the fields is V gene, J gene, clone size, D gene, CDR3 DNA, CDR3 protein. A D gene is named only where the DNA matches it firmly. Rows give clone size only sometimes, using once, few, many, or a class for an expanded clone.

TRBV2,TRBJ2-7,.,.,TGTGCCAGCAGTGGAAGGGGCGAGCAGTACTTC,CASSGRGEQYF
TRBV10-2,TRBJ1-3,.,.,TGCGCCAGCAGGGAAGGGGGATCTGGAAACACCATATATTTT,CASREGGSGNTIYF
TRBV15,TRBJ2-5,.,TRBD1,TGTGCCACCAGCAGTGGGCAGGGGGCGTGGGAGACCCAGTACTTC,CATSSGQGAWETQYF
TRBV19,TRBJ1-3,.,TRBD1,TGTGCCAGTAGTGTTGGACAGGGTACGGTCAACACCATATATTTT,CASSVGQGTVNTIYF
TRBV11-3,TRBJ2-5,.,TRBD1,TGTGCCAGCAGCTTAGGTGACAGGGTTCGAGAGACCCAGTACTTC,CASSLGDRVRETQYF
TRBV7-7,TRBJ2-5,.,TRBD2,TGTGCCAGCAGTTCGGGGGGGGGTCAAGAGACCCAGTACTTC,CASSSGGGQETQYF
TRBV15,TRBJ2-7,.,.,TGTGCCACCAGCAGAGATCGGGCAGGGTGGTACGAGCAGTACTTC,CATSRDRAGWYEQYF
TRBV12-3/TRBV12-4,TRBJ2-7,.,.,TGTGCCAGCAGTTCCTGGAGCTCCTACGAGCAGTACTTC,CASSSWSSYEQYF
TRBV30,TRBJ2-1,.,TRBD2,TGTGCCTGGACCCGAGATAGCGGGAGGGGTATGGAGCAGTTCTTC,CAWTRDSGRGMEQFF
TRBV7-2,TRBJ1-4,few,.,TGTGCCAGCAGCCCTCCGGGGTGGGCGGGGGGAAAACTGTTTTTT,CASSPPGWAGGKLFF
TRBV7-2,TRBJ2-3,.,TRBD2,TGTGCCAGCAGCCAACTAGCGGGAAGGTTCCTTGGCACAGATACGCAGTATTTT,CASSQLAGRFLGTDTQYF
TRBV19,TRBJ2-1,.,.,TGTGCCAGTAGTCTGGGGCGGGACCAGGCGGAAAATGAGCAGTTCTTC,CASSLGRDQAENEQFF
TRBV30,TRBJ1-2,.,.,TGTGCCTGGAGCCCTCCGGTCACCTTC,CAWSPPVTF
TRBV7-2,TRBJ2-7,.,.,TGTGCCAGCAGCTTAGTGATGGGGCGGACGAAGCACTACGAGCAGTACTTC,CASSLVMGRTKHYEQYF
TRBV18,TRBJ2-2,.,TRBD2,TGTGCCAGCTCCTCGCAGACTAGCGGGATGACCGGGGAGCTGTTTTTT,CASSSQTSGMTGELFF
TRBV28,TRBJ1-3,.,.,TGTGCCAGCAGTTTCTCCCTAAATGGAAACACCATATATTTT,CASSFSLNGNTIYF
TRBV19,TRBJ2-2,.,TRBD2,TGTGCCAGCTCACCCAGCGGGAGAAATTTCGGGGAGCTGTTTTTT,CASSPSGRNFGELFF
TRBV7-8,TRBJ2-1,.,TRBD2,TGTGCCAGCAGCTTGATCGAAGGGCTAGCGGGAGGCTACGGTGAGCAGTTCTTC,CASSLIEGLAGGYGEQFF
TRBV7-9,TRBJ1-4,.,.,TGTGCCAGCAGCTTAGACAGGGCGAATGAAAAACTGTTTTTT,CASSLDRANEKLFF
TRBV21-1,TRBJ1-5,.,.,TGTGCCAGCAGCAAAGAAACGGTTGGTCAGCCCCAGCATTTT,CASSKETVGQPQHF
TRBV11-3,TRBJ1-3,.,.,TGTGCCAGCAGCCCCGGTGTCGTGGGAAACACCATATATTTT,CASSPGVVGNTIYF
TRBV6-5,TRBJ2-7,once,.,TGTGCCAGCAGTTACCCCAAGGACTTTCCCGAGCAGTACTTC,CASSYPKDFPEQYF
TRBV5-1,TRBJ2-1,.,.,TGCGCCAGCAGCTTGGGTCGGGAGCCCTACAATGAGCAGTTCTTC,CASSLGREPYNEQFF
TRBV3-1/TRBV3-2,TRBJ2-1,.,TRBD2,TGTGCCAGCAGCCAATCTCGGACTAGCGGGAGTAGTGAGCAGTTCTTC,CASSQSRTSGSSEQFF
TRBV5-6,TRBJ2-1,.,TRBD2,TGTGCCAGCAGCTTGGTTCCTAGCGGGAGCCCCTACAATGAGCAGTTCTTC,CASSLVPSGSPYNEQFF
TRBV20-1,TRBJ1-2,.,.,TGCAGTGCCCTGGAAGGGGGTGGCTACACCTTC,CSALEGGGYTF
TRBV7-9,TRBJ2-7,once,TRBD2,TGTGCCAGCAGTATAGTGGCTAGCGGGAGGTTCGAGCAGTACTTC,CASSIVASGRFEQYF
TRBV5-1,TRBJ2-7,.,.,TGCGCCAGCAGCCCCTTGGCCACAGGGAGCCACGAGCAGTACTTC,CASSPLATGSHEQYF
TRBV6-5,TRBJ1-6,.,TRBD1,TGTGCCAGCCGGAGGGACAGGGGCAATTCACCCCTCCACTTT,CASRRDRGNSPLHF
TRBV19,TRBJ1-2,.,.,TGTGCCAGTAGTATAGGAGGCGTCGACTATGGCTACACCTTC,CASSIGGVDYGYTF
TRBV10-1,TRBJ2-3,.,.,TGCGCCAGCAGTGAGTCTACTAGCACAGATACGCAGTATTTT,CASSESTSTDTQYF
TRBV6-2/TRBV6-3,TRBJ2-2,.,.,TGTGCCAGCAGTTACTCGATTGGCACTTGGCAGCGGAACACCGGGGAGCTGTTTTTT,CASSYSIGTWQRNTGELFF
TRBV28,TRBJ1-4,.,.,TGTGCCAGCAGTAATTGGGGCCAGGGTGAAAAACTGTTTTTT,CASSNWGQGEKLFF
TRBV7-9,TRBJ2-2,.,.,TGTGCCAGCAGCCCTGCAACGAGAGCGATCGGGGAGCTGTTTTTT,CASSPATRAIGELFF
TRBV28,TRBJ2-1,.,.,TGTGCCAGCAGCCCAACCGGGATTTCCTACAATGAGCAGTTCTTC,CASSPTGISYNEQFF
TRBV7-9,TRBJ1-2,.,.,TGTGCCAGCAGCCCCTCCGGGAGAGAGACGTATGGCTACACCTTC,CASSPSGRETYGYTF
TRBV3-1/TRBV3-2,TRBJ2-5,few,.,TGTGCCAGCAGCCTCGCGGGCAGGGGCGGGGAGACCCAGTACTTC,CASSLAGRGGETQYF
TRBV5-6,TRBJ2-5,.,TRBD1,TGTGCCAGCAGCGCACAGGACAGGGGGGGAGAGACCCAGTACTTC,CASSAQDRGGETQYF
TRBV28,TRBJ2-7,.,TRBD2,TGTGCCAGCAGTGGTCCTACTAGCGGGGAATACGAGCAGTACTTC,CASSGPTSGEYEQYF
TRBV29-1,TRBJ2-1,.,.,TGCAGCGGCCGCCTAGCCTCCTACAATGAGCAGTTCTTC,CSGRLASYNEQFF
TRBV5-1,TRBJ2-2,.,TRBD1,TGCGCCAGCAGCCCGCAGGGACAGGGGGGTAGAAGCGGGGAGCTGTTTTTT,CASSPQGQGGRSGELFF
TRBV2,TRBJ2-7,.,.,TGTGCCAGCAGGGGTCGAGAGGTCCTTTTCGAGCAGTACTTC,CASRGREVLFEQYF
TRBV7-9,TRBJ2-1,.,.,TGTGCCAGCAGCCCAGGGATAGTAAATGAGCAGTTCTTC,CASSPGIVNEQFF
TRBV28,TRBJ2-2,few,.,TGTGCCAGCAGTCCCCGGCGGATCGGGGAGCTGTTTTTT,CASSPRRIGELFF
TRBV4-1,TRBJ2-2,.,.,TGCGCCAGCAGCCACCCCGGCGCTAGCGTTGTCGGGGAGCTGTTTTTT,CASSHPGASVVGELFF
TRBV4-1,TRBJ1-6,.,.,TGCGCCAGCAGCCAAGATCGACTTCCTAATTCACCCCTCCACTTT,CASSQDRLPNSPLHF
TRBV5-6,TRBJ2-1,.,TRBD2,TGTGCCAGCAGCGAGGTGGGACTAGCGGATTACAATGAGCAGTTCTTC,CASSEVGLADYNEQFF
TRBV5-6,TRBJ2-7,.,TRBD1,TGTGCCAGCAGCCTAACAGGGGGCATCAACGAGCAGTACTTC,CASSLTGGINEQYF
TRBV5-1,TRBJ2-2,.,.,TGCGCCAGCAGCTTGGACGGGGGAACCGGGGAGCTGTTTTTT,CASSLDGGTGELFF
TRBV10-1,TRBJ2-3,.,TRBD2,TGCGCCAGCAGTGAGTCGATGGGACTAGCGGGAGTCTTGTATTTT,CASSESMGLAGVLYF
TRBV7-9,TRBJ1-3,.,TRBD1,TGTGCCAGCACCGGACAGGGTTCTGGAAACACCATATATTTT,CASTGQGSGNTIYF
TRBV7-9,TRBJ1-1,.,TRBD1,TGTGCCAGCAGCCCAGACAGGGGATCGAACACTGAAGCTTTCTTT,CASSPDRGSNTEAFF
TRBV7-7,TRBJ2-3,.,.,TGTGCCAGCAGTGCGGGGGCGGGCACAGATACGCAGTATTTT,CASSAGAGTDTQYF
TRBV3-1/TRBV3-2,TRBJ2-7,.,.,TGTGCCAGCAGCCCAAGATCCAGGGGAAACGAGCAGTACTTC,CASSPRSRGNEQYF
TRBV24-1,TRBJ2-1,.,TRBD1,TGTGCCACCAGTGAGCCGGGACAGAATAATGAGCAGTTCTTC,CATSEPGQNNEQFF
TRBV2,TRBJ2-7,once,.,TGTGCCAGCAGTCCTGGGGAGTCTAGCGCATCCTACGAGCAGTACTTC,CASSPGESSASYEQYF
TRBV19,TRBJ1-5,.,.,TGTGCCAGTTTCGAAGGCGGGGTCCAGCCCCAGCATTTT,CASFEGGVQPQHF